This T cell receptor beta chain was documented in a study of long-term antiretroviral therapy in people with HIV (dated by TCRdb to 2021 to 2024). Looking at the study overall: The earliest samples were collected roughly a decade before the 2015 WHO recommendation for immediate ART, at a time when ART was usually postponed until CD4 counts fell. No cross-contamination during QIAcube processing was seen in test extractions of a monoclonal T-cell line run alongside a few dozen polyclonal samples. A total of 150 to 200 cryopreserved PBMC samples came from approximately 30 adults with confirmed HIV infection and were collected serially over a mean of roughly six years (range 1-12). About 40% of the roughly 30 participants with HIV were female. A retrospective serial study tested whether ART initiation and durable HIV suppression were associated with changes in peripheral blood TRB repertoire composition and diversity.

The CDR3 holds 13 amino acids from the cysteine to the phenylalanine. The sequence is cut down to CDR3 DNA, 39 bases in frame from base 1. As encoded in the germline V gene, CDR1 is SQVTM while CDR2 is ANQGSEA. V and J are trimmed by 6 bases and 2 bases, and the gene matches miss 6 bases of the junction. The immunoSEQ hsTCRB v3.0 assay was used at survey level resolution to sequence the TRB variable region. The target sequencing depth for TRB was about 40,000-55,000 T-cell genomes per sample. Pooled TRB libraries were sequenced on an Illumina MiSeq with a v3 150-cycle kit. As for the original processing: Repertoire analysis was run in R within a reproducible Nextflow workflow that covered QC, data transformation and analysis. Custom analyses were implemented in LymphoSeq2, an R package for AIRR-Seq data exploration. A few samples that produced fewer than 5000 total TRB sequences were removed, so some 180 HIV repertoires were analyzed. Of the roughly 190 retained HIV repertoires, 59 were collected before and roughly 130 after ART initiation. Repertoires were downsampled to 5000 TRB nucleotide sequences, and summary statistics were averaged over 100 downsampling iterations. The analysis kept only TRB sequences whose CDR3 regions were at least seven amino acids long. Two measures captured diversity: a Shannon entropy-derived clonality score and the Gini coefficient. In the repertoire networks, any two of the top 5000 CDR3 amino acid sequences were connected whenever the two sequences differed by an edit distance of one. For TRB CDR3 amino acid sequences, GLIPH2 was used to predict antigen specificity groups and MHC restriction. To flag known CMV, EBV, HIV or tissue antigen associations, CDR3 amino acid sequences were matched against VDJdb and McPAS-TCR. Pre-ART, post-ART and control groups were compared with Wilcoxon signed-rank tests and Holm-Bonferroni correction. TCRdb provides this immuneACCESS table in a form limited to in-frame rearrangements. Some clones are lacking; in checked studies, under half of them reflect an unresolved V gene, and why the rest are absent is not known. The V and J calls and the clone size are those of that table, but D and trimming were determined from the DNA. The sample yields 10,000 to 11,000 clones; about 81% were counted once. 15% to 20% of the sample is in the top ten clones.

Points on this clone: The specificity of this receptor is unknown. No much larger clonotype is one base removed from it; base qualities were not supplied.

Participants were included only if at least one PBMC sample before ART initiation and at least two post-ART samples were available. Every participant with HIV received treatment in the United States of America. Cryopreserved samples of about 1-10 million PBMC were thawed and washed before DNA extraction. At the time of the earliest PBMC sample, participants with HIV were aged between about 23 and 55 years. Each participant contributed PBMC samples from 1-4 timepoints before ART initiation and 2-8 timepoints after ART initiation, with a median of 7 samples. For every participant, serial HIV viral load, CD4+ T-cell count, ART history and demographic data were obtained. A Qiagen kit on a QIAcube was used to extract genomic DNA from unsorted PBMC, with samples processed in batches of 12. Summary of the overall study and its limitations: HIV repertoires had narrower CDR3 length ranges than controls, and the network structure suggested an antigen-experienced repertoire that shifted only slightly toward naive after ART. Inferences about post-ART repertoire changes were limited because no data were available on ART adherence, viral resistance or therapy changes. Because pre-ART samples had limited cell numbers, unsorted PBMC were profiled rather than sorted CD4+ and CD8+ T cells. ART initiation was associated with a significant increase in TRB diversity, but diversity stayed significantly below transplant donor controls even after long-term ART. Limited PBMC availability meant only the TCR beta chain was sequenced, without alpha chain pairing. Expanded TRB clones identified before ART initiation dominated the repertoire at all time points, although this dominance fluctuated and declined in many PLHIV after ART. The samples span the years 2004 to 2017, and the ART regimens used at that time may not be as effective as current regimens.

The rearrangement joined TRBV29-1 to TRBJ2-5, with 7 bases matching TRBD1. This TCR came from a man aged 40-50 years with HIV. Sequences were derived from unsorted PBMCs, sampled 1.8 years after starting antiretroviral therapy. The base sequence is TGCAGCGTAACCGGACAGGTTCAAGAGACCCAGTACTTC. This yields the protein CSVTGQVQETQYF. Full variable domain (CDR3 extended with the reference TRBV29-1 and TRBJ2-5 proteins): SAVISQKPSRDICQRGTSLTIQCQVDSQVTMMFWYRQQPGQSLTLIATANQGSEATYESGFVIDKFPISRPNLTFSTLTVSNMSPEDSSIYLCSVTGQVQETQYFGPGTRLLVL.